This TCR beta chain was captured in a study of tumor and adjacent non-tumor tissue in lung cancer. The library came from three nested PCR rounds adapted from ARM-PCR protocols. One entry per CDR3 protein, called by TCRdb with MiXCR from the multiplex PCR reads. The table has about 200,000 distinct CDR3 sequences, about 71% seen once. Remarks on this clonotype: This clone may be a read error of a much larger clone one base away.

The germline V gene has CDR1 MGHDK and CDR2 SYGVNS. This CDR3 is 13 amino acids long. V lost 3 bases, J lost 6 bases, and 9 bases lay in between. The template was RNA from unsorted bulk tissue. This sequence was found in a man aged 55 to 70 with non-small cell lung cancer. The J gene is TRBJ1-3, the V gene TRBV25-1; D not certain. The material sequenced was lung tumor tissue. The CDR3 is CASSDRPVNTIYF. DNA of the CDR3: TGTGCCAGCAGTGACAGACCTGTAAACACCATATATTTT.